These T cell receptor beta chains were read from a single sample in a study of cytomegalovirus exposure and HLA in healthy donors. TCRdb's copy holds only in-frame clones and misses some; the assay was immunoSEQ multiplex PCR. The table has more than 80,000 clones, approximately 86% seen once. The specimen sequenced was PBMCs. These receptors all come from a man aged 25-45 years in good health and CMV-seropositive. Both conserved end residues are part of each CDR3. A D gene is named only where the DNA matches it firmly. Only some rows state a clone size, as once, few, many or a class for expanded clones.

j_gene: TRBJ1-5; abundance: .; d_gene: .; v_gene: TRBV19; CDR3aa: CASKWQALSNQPQHF; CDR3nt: TGTGCCAGTAAGTGGCAGGCTCTTAGCAATCAGCCCCAGCATTTT
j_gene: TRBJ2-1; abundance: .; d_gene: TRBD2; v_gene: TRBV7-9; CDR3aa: CASSLDSSGNEQFF; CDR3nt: TGTGCCAGCAGCTTAGATTCTAGCGGCAATGAGCAGTTCTTC
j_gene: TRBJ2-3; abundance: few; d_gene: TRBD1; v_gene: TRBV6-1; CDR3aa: CASSGGTGSTDTQYF; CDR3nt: TGTGCCAGCAGTGGGGGGACAGGTAGCACAGATACGCAGTATTTT
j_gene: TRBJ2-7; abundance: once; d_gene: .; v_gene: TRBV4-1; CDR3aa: CASSLGDTSYEQYF; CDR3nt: TGCGCCAGCAGCCTCGGGGACACCTCCTACGAGCAGTACTTC
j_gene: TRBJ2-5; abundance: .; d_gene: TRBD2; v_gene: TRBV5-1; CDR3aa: CASSQRGLAGQETQYF; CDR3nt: TGCGCCAGCAGCCAGCGGGGACTAGCGGGACAAGAGACCCAGTACTTC
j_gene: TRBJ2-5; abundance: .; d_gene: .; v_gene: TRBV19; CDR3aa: CASSTGVETQYF; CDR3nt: TGTGCCAGTAGTACCGGGGTAGAGACCCAGTACTTC
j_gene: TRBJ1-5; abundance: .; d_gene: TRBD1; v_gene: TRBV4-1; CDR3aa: CASSRTGGRQPQHF; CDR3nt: TGCGCCAGCAGCCGGACAGGGGGCAGGCAGCCCCAGCATTTT
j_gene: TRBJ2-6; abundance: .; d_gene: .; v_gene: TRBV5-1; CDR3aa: CASSLMGQSSGANVLTF; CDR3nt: TGCGCCAGCAGCTTGATGGGCCAGAGCTCTGGGGCCAACGTCCTGACTTTC
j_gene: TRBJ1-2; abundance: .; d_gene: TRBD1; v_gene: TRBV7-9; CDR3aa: CASSPSGQGKGYTF; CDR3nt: TGTGCCAGCAGCCCATCGGGACAGGGTAAAGGCTACACCTTC
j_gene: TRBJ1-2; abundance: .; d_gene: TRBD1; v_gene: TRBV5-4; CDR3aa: CASSLEDRVNYGYTF; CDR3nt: TGTGCCAGCAGCTTGGAGGACAGGGTTAACTATGGCTACACCTTC
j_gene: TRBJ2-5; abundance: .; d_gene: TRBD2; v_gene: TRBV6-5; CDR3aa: CASSYSAGLAGETQYF; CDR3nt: TGTGCCAGCAGTTACTCGGCGGGACTAGCCGGAGAGACCCAGTACTTC
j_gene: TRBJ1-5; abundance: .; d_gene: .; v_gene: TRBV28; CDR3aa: CASRRQNNQPQHF; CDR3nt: TGTGCCAGCAGACGACAGAACAATCAGCCCCAGCATTTT
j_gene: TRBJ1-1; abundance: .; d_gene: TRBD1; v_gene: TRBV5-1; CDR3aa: CASSRTTGGYTEAFF; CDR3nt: TGCGCCAGCAGCCGCACAACAGGGGGATATACTGAAGCTTTCTTT
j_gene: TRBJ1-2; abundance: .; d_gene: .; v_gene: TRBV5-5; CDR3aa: CASSYQGYGYTF; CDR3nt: TGTGCCAGCAGCTATCAGGGCTATGGCTACACCTTC
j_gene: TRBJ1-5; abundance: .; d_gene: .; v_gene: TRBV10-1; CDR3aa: CASHRRGPQHF; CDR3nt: TGCGCCAGTCACCGACGGGGGCCCCAGCATTTT
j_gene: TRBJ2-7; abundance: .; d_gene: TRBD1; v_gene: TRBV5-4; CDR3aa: CASSDVGQGRYEQYF; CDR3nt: TGTGCCAGCAGCGACGTGGGACAGGGTCGCTACGAGCAGTACTTC
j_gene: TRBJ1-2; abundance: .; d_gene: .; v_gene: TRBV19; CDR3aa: CASSISQSYGYTF; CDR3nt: TGTGCCAGTAGTATCTCACAGTCCTATGGCTACACCTTC
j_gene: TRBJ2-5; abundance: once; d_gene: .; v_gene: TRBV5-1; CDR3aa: CASSLGLRQETQYF; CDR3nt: TGCGCCAGCAGCTTGGGACTAAGACAAGAGACCCAGTACTTC
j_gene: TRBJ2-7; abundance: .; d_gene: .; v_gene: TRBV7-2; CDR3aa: CASSLLGGAYEQYF; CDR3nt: TGTGCCAGCAGCTTACTGGGAGGAGCTTACGAGCAGTACTTC
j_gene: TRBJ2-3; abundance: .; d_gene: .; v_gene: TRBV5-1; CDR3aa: CASSLDTGFVADTQYF; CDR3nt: TGCGCCAGCAGCTTGGATACAGGGTTTGTCGCAGATACGCAGTATTTT
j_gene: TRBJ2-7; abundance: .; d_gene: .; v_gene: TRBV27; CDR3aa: CASSFRAGKSYEQYF; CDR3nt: TGTGCCAGCAGTTTCAGGGCGGGGAAATCCTACGAGCAGTACTTC
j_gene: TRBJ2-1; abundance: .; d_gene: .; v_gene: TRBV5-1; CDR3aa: CASSKTTNNEQFF; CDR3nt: TGCGCCAGCAGCAAGACTACTAACAATGAGCAGTTCTTC
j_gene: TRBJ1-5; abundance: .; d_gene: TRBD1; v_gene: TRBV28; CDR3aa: CASSLGQGNQPQHF; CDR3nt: TGTGCCAGCAGTTTGGGACAGGGCAATCAGCCCCAGCATTTT
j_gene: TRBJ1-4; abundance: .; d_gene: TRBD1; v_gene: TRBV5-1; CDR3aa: CASRPGTGATNEKLFF; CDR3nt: TGCGCCAGCAGGCCCGGGACAGGGGCAACTAATGAAAAACTGTTTTTT
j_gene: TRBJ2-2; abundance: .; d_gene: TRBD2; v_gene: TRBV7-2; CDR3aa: CASSPRLARELFF; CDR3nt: TGTGCCAGCAGCCCGAGACTAGCCCGGGAGCTGTTTTTT
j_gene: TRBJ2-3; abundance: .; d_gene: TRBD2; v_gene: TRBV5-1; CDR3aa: CASSPGGLAGTDTQYF; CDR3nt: TGCGCCAGCAGCCCTGGTGGCCTAGCGGGAACAGATACGCAGTATTTT
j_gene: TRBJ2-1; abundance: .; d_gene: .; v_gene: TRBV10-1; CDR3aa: CASSESVEGGNEQFF; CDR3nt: TGCGCCAGCAGTGAGTCTGTCGAGGGGGGGAATGAGCAGTTCTTC
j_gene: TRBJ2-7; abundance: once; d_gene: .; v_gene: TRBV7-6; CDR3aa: CASSLSGSGAYEQYF; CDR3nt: TGTGCCAGCAGCTTAAGCGGTAGCGGAGCCTACGAGCAGTACTTC
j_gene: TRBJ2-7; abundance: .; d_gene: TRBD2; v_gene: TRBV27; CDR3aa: CASSRGLAGGLDEQYF; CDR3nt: TGTGCCAGCAGTCGGGGACTAGCGGGAGGGCTGGACGAGCAGTACTTC
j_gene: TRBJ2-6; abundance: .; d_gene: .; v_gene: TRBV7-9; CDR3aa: CASSLVPVGANVLTF; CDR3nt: TGTGCCAGCAGCTTAGTGCCGGTCGGGGCCAACGTCCTGACTTTC
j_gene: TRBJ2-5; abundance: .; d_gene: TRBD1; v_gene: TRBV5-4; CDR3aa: CASSSSTGGLETQYF; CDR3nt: TGTGCCAGCAGCTCCTCGACAGGGGGCCTGGAGACCCAGTACTTC
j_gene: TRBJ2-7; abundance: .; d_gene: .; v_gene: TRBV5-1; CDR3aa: CASRMPGTYEQYF; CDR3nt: TGCGCCAGCAGGATGCCAGGGACTTACGAGCAGTACTTC
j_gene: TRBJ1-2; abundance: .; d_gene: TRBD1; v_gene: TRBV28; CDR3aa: CASSDTGTAITF; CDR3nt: TGTGCCAGCAGTGATACCGGGACAGCCATAACCTTC
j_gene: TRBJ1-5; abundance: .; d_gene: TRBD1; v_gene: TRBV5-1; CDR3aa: CASSVRDRGRFSNQPQHF; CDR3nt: TGCGCCAGCAGCGTCCGGGACAGGGGACGGTTTAGCAATCAGCCCCAGCATTTT
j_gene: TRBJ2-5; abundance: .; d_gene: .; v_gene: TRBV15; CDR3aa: CATSGGLQETQYF; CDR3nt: TGTGCCACCAGCGGAGGACTGCAAGAGACCCAGTACTTC
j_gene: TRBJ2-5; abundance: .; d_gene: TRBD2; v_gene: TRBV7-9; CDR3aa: CASSLLGLAGLYQETQYF; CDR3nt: TGTGCCAGCAGCTTACTCGGACTAGCGGGACTGTACCAAGAGACCCAGTACTTC
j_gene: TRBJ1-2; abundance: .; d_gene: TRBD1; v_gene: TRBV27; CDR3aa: CASSPGGETGAVKFANYGYTF; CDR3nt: TGTGCCAGCAGTCCTGGGGGGGAGACAGGGGCTGTGAAGTTTGCCAACTATGGCTACACCTTC
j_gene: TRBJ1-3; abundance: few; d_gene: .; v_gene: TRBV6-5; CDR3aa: CASTNRGNTIYF; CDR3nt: TGTGCCAGCACCAACAGGGGAAACACCATATATTTT
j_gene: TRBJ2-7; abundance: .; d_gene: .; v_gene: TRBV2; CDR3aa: CASSEPTRYNYEQYF; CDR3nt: TGTGCCAGCAGTGAACCAACCCGTTACAACTACGAGCAGTACTTC
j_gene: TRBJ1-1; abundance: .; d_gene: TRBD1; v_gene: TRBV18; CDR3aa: CASSPRGQGVGTEAFF; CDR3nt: TGTGCCAGCTCACCGCGGGGACAGGGGGTGGGCACTGAAGCTTTCTTT